This T cell receptor (beta chain) is drawn from a study of blood T cell repertoires in COVID-19 (dated by TCRdb to the early 2020s). Context from the whole study: Collaborator samples came from the United States, Italy and Spain and covered acute and convalescent phases of COVID-19. The material from the prospective study consisted of cDNA or gDNA derived from T cells, B-cell-depleted T cells, or PBMCs. Deeply sampled blood TCRbeta repertoires from subjects exposed to, actively infected with, or recovered from COVID-19 were included in the dataset. The repertoires were released in a freely available public database intended as a resource for research on the immune response to SARS-CoV-2. Samples were obtained from the ongoing ImmuneRACE study (first 160 participants) and from 1,254 subjects provided by 6 global collaborators. A de-identified subject ID, COVID-19 status, age in years and sex were almost always included in the sample metadata. HLA class I and class II types, where available, came from metadata supplied by the sample provider rather than from assay-based typing.

The immunoSEQ Assay, a bias-controlled multiplex PCR, was used to amplify TCRbeta CDR3 regions from genomic DNA. The original pipeline was this. Nucleated cell counts per sample were estimated from amplification of reference gene primers within the assay. Sequence reads were collapsed and filtered to measure the absolute abundance of every unique TCRbeta CDR3 rearrangement. For each sample, productive Simpson clonality was calculated as the square root of Simpson's diversity index over productive rearrangements. The source is immuneACCESS, and TCRdb retained only in-frame sequences with V and J called. Part of the clones is not carried over; for the studies checked, unresolved V genes explain less than half of this, and the remainder is unexplained. From that table come the V and J calls and clone size; the DNA was used to work out D and trimming. The sample has approximately 240,000 clones on record, about 80% of them singletons. The top ten clones comprise approximately 2.9% of the sample.

About this clone itself: This receptor's antigen is unknown. No qualities accompany the bases; no much larger clone lies one base away.

Trimming removed 4 bases from V and 2 bases from J, leaving 23 bases between the germline ends. The germline V gene sets CDR1 to MGHRA and CDR2 to YSYEKL. The CDR3 contains 18 residues, cysteine and phenylalanine counted. Of all the DNA, just the CDR3 is kept, 54 bases in frame from base 1. Paper-wide results and their limitations: The amount of clinical and demographic metadata varied by source and participant and was provided uncurated.

Samples from volunteer blood donors who had recovered from COVID-19 were contributed by a second Seattle source. The collaborating institutions used their own protocols to collect whole blood in K2EDTA tubes. For TCRbeta analysis, collaborator samples were shipped as frozen whole blood, as isolated PBMCs, or as DNA extracted from either sample type. The V gene is TRBV4-1 and the J gene is TRBJ1-2; confidence is insufficient to name the D gene. Sequencing input: peripheral blood. The source is a woman aged 30 to 39 who had recovered from COVID-19. The DNA reads as follows: TGCGCCAGCAGCCCCGGAGATTCTAACGCGGCAAGCAACTATGGCTACACCTTC. It translates to CASSPGDSNAASNYGYTF.